This is a list of T cell receptor beta chains from one sample in a study of T-cell memory formation after mild COVID-19. TCRdb recomputed calls from the 5' RACE reads with MiXCR, one row per CDR3 protein. This repertoire shows fewer than 40,000 distinct CDR3 sequences, approximately 10% found once; its top ten account for 25% to 35%. Sequenced sample: PBMCs or a T cell subset sorted from them (not recorded which). The source is a man younger than 35 who had mild COVID-19 (a few samples of this study predate the infection). Cell type and time point are not known. The CDR3 runs from the conserved cysteine through the conserved F or W. Each record gives: V gene, clone size, D gene, J gene, CDR3 length, CDR3 DNA, CDR3 protein. D genes are given only for firm matches. Size is omitted from some rows. Given values are once, few, many or a class for expanded clones.

TRBV7-6,many,NA,TRBJ2-5,15,TGTGCCAGCAGCGTCCGACAGAGCGAAGAAGAGACCCAGTACTTC,CASSVRQSEEETQYF
TRBV4-1,many,NA,TRBJ2-3,15,TGCGCCAGCAGCCAAGTTAGCGAGGGCACAGATACGCAGTATTTT,CASSQVSEGTDTQYF
TRBV24-1,many,TRBD2,TRBJ2-7,17,TGTGCCACCAGTGACCCTCTAGCGGGGGGGAGCTCCTACGAGCAGTACTTC,CATSDPLAGGSSYEQYF
TRBV20-1,many,NA,TRBJ1-5,15,TGCAGTGCTAGAGATCATACAGGGAGGGCAGCCGGTTCGCATTTT,CSARDHTGRAAGSHF
TRBV11-2,many,NA,TRBJ2-1,15,TGTGCCAGCAGCTCGCCTGCGGGAAAAGGGAATGAGCAGTTCTTC,CASSSPAGKGNEQFF
TRBV6-2/TRBV6-3,many,NA,TRBJ2-5,15,TGTGCCAGCAGTGACCTCAGACAGATGCAAGAGACCCAGTACTTC,CASSDLRQMQETQYF
TRBV20-1,many,NA,TRBJ2-5,13,TGCAGTGCTCGGGACTCCTTAACAGAGACCCAGTACTTC,CSARDSLTETQYF
TRBV4-3,few,NA,TRBJ1-6,15,TGCGCCAGCAGCCAAAGGGATGGGGGTCGGTCACCCCTCCACTTT,CASSQRDGGRSPLHF
TRBV3-1,many,TRBD2,TRBJ2-1,16,TGTGCCAGCAGCCAAGATTCTAGCGGGGGGGCCGGTGAGCAGTTCTTC,CASSQDSSGGAGEQFF
TRBV5-1,NA,TRBD2,TRBJ2-1,14,TGCGCCAGCAGCTTCCTAGCGGGGGACAATGAGCAGTTCTTC,CASSFLAGDNEQFF
TRBV3-1,many,TRBD1,TRBJ2-1,16,TGTGCCAGCAGCCCTTTTGGACAGGCCATAGGGAATGAGCAGTTCTTC,CASSPFGQAIGNEQFF
TRBV29-1,medium-sized,NA,TRBJ1-5,15,TGCAGCGTTGCGGACGGTCTAATTGGCAATCAGCCCCAGCATTTT,CSVADGLIGNQPQHF
TRBV7-2,many,NA,TRBJ2-3,14,TGTGCCAGCAGCTTAGGCGCTAGCACAGATACGCAGTATTTT,CASSLGASTDTQYF
TRBV30,many,NA,TRBJ2-5,13,TGTGCCTGGAGTGGGGACCCCCAAGAGACCCAGTACTTC,CAWSGDPQETQYF
TRBV30,NA,NA,TRBJ2-5,11,TGTGCCTGGAGTGTACGCGAGACCCAGTACTTC,CAWSVRETQYF
TRBV7-2,many,NA,TRBJ1-5,14,TGTGCCAGCAGCTTAGACGGACTGAATCAGCCCCAGCATTTT,CASSLDGLNQPQHF
TRBV7-2,many,NA,TRBJ2-1,16,TGTGCCAGCAGGCGCGACCGAGGCAGCTCCTACAATGAGCAGTTCTTC,CASRRDRGSSYNEQFF
TRBV6-4,many,NA,TRBJ1-6,13,TGTGCCAGCAGTGACTCGCCTAATTCACCCCTCCACTTT,CASSDSPNSPLHF
TRBV6-2/TRBV6-3,many,NA,TRBJ2-7,13,TGTGCCAGCAGCGAGGTCTCCATATACGAGCAGTACTTC,CASSEVSIYEQYF
TRBV20-1,many,NA,TRBJ1-4,14,TGCAGTGCTAGTCGGGGGGCAACTAATGAAAAACTGTTTTTT,CSASRGATNEKLFF
TRBV4-3,many,NA,TRBJ2-5,12,TGCGCCAGCAGCCAAGACCGGGTAACCCAGTACTTC,CASSQDRVTQYF
TRBV6-2/TRBV6-3,many,TRBD2,TRBJ2-5,15,TGTGCCAGCAGTTACACAAGCGGGGGCCAAGAGACCCAGTACTTC,CASSYTSGGQETQYF
TRBV6-5,NA,NA,TRBJ1-4,15,TGTGCCAGCAGTTATTCGGGGGGGCGAAGAGAAAAACTGTTTTTT,CASSYSGGRREKLFF
TRBV10-3,few,NA,TRBJ2-3,13,TGTGCCGTTAGGGACACAGGCACAGATACGCAGTATTTT,CAVRDTGTDTQYF
TRBV7-3,many,TRBD1,TRBJ1-5,15,TGTGCCAGCAGCTTTCAACCGACAGGGAGACAGCCCCAGCATTTT,CASSFQPTGRQPQHF
TRBV5-1,NA,NA,TRBJ2-7,14,TGCGCCAGCAGCTTGGCGACAGGTCTCAACGAGCAGTACTTC,CASSLATGLNEQYF
TRBV12-5,many,NA,TRBJ2-5,14,TGTGCTAGTGGTTCCCGACCCCTGGAAGAGACCCAGTACTTC,CASGSRPLEETQYF
TRBV20-1,many,NA,TRBJ1-3,14,TGCAGTGCTCAGAGGCGAAGCTCTGGAAACACCATATATTTT,CSAQRRSSGNTIYF
TRBV5-4,few,TRBD1,TRBJ2-2,17,TGTGCCAGTAGATCCCCGGGACAGGGCTCGAACACCGGGGAGCTGTTTTTT,CASRSPGQGSNTGELFF